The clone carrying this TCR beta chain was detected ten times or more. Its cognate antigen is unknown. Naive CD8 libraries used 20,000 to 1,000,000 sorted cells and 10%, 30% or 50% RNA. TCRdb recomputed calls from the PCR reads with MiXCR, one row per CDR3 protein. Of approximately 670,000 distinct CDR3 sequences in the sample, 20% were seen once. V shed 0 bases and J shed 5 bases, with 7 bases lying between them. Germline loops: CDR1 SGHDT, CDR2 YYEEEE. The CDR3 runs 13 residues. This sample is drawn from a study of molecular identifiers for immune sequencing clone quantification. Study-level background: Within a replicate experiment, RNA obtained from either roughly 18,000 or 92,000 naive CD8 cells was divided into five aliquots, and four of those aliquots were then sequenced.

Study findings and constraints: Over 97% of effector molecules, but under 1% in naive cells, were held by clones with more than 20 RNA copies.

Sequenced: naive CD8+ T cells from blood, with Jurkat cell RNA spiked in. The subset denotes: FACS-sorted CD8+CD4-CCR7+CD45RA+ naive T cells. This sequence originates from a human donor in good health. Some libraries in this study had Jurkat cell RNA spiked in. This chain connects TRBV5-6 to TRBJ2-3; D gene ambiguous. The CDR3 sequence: CASSLAERDTQYF. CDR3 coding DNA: TGTGCCAGCAGCTTGGCGGAGAGAGATACGCAGTATTTT.